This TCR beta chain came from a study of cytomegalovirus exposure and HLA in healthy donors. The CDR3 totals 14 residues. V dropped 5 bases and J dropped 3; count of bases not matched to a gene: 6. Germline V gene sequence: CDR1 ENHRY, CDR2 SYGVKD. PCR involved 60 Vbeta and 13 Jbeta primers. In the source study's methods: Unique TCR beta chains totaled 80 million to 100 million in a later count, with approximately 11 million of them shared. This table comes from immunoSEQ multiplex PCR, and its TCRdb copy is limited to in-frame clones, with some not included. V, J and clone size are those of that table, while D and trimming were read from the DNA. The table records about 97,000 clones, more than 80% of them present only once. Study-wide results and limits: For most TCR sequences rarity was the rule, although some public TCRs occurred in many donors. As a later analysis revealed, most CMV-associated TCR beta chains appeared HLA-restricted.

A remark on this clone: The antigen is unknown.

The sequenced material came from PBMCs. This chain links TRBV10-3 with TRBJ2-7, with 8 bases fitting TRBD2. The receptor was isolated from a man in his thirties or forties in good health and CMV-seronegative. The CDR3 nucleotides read TGTGCCATCAGTACGGGACTAGGTGACTACGAGCAGTACTTC. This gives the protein CAISTGLGDYEQYF.